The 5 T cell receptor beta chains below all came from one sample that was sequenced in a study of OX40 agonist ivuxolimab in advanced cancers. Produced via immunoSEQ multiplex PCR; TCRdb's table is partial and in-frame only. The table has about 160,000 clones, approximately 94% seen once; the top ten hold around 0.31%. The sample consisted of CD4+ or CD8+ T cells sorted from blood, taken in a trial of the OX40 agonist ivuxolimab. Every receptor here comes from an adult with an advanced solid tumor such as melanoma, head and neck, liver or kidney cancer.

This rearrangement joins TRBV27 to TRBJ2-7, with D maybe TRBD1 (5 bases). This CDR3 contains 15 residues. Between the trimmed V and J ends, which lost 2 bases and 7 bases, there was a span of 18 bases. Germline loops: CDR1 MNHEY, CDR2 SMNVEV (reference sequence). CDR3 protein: CASSLEGHRIWEQYF. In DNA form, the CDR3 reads TGTGCCAGCAGTTTAGAAGGACATAGGATCTGGGAGCAGTACTTC.

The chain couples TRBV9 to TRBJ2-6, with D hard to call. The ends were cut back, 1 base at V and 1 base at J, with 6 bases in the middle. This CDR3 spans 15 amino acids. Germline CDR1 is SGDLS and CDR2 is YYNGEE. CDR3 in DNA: TGTGCCAGCAGCGTACGCTATTCTGGGGCCAACGTCCTGACTTTC. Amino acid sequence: CASSVRYSGANVLTF.

The CDR3 spells CASSVEGGAPSGYTF. In DNA, the CDR3 is TGTGCCAGCAGCGTAGAGGGGGGCGCCCCTTCTGGCTACACCTTC. The chain links TRBV9 to TRBJ1-2, with TRBD1 as a possible D gene (6 bases). Per the germline V gene, CDR1 is SGDLS and CDR2 is YYNGEE. CDR3 length: 15 residues. V was cut by 0 bases and J by 7 bases, with 16 bases left in between. The full variable domain, with the rest looked up from reference TRBV9 and TRBJ1-2, is DSGVTQTPKHLITATGQRVTLRCSPRSGDLSVYWYQQSLDQGLQFLIQYYNGEERAKGNILERFSAQQFPDLHSELNLSSLELGDSALYFCASSVEGGAPSGYTFGSGTRLTVV.

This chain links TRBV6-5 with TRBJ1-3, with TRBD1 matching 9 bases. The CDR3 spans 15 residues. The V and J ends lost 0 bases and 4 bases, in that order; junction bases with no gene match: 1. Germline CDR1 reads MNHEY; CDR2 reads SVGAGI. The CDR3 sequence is CASSYSGQGGNTIYF. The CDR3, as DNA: TGTGCCAGCAGTTACTCGGGACAGGGCGGAAACACCATATATTTT.

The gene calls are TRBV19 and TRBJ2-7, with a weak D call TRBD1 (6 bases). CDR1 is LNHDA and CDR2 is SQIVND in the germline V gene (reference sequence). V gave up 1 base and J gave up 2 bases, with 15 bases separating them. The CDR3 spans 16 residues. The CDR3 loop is CASSIVMGTITYEQYF. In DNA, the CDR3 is TGTGCCAGTAGTATAGTGATGGGGACAATTACCTACGAGCAGTACTTC.